A selection of T cell receptor beta chains follows, all from one sample in a study of blood T cell repertoires in COVID-19. Measured with immunoSEQ multiplex PCR; TCRdb has only the in-frame clones, and not every one. The sample has around 150,000 clones, around 75% seen once; the top ten hold approximately 15%. The material sequenced was peripheral blood. The receptors here all came from a woman of 80 years or more with acute or convalescent COVID-19. CDR3s include the opening cysteine and the closing phenylalanine or tryptophan. Each record gives: J gene, V gene, clone size, D gene, CDR3 protein, CDR3 DNA. The D gene is left open where the match is weak. Clone size appears in some rows only: once, few, many, or a class for an expanded clone.

>TRBJ2-5|TRBV5-1|few|.
CASSTGTIMGETQYF
TGCGCCAGCAGCACCGGGACAATCATGGGGGAGACCCAGTACTTC
>TRBJ2-1|TRBV7-3|once|TRBD2
CASSATSGFYNEQFF
TGTGCCAGCAGCGCGACTAGCGGGTTTTACAATGAGCAGTTCTTC
>TRBJ2-7|TRBV6-5|.|.
CASSYSGSQGYEQYF
TGTGCCAGCAGTTACTCGGGGTCACAGGGCTACGAGCAGTACTTC
>TRBJ2-2|TRBV5-1|.|.
CASSLDTANTGELFF
TGCGCCAGCAGCTTGGACACCGCGAACACCGGGGAGCTGTTTTTT
>TRBJ1-5|TRBV19|.|.
CASTAVGSSNQPQHF
TGTGCCAGTACCGCCGTAGGGAGTAGCAATCAGCCCCAGCATTTT
>TRBJ1-2|TRBV24-1|.|.
CATSDSNRPNGYTF
TGTGCCACCAGTGACTCAAACAGGCCTAATGGCTACACCTTC
>TRBJ1-3|TRBV28|.|TRBD1
CASREDRVRNTIYF
TGTGCCAGCAGAGAGGACAGGGTCAGAAACACCATATATTTT
>TRBJ2-3|TRBV5-1|.|TRBD2
CASRREGRDTQYF
TGCGCCAGCAGGCGGGAGGGCCGCGATACGCAGTATTTT
>TRBJ2-3|TRBV11-1|few|.
CASSPRAGGDTQYF
TGTGCCAGCAGCCCGCGGGCAGGCGGAGATACGCAGTATTTT
>TRBJ1-6|TRBV28|.|TRBD1
CASSSPGGNSPLHF
TGTGCCAGCAGCTCCCCAGGGGGGAATTCACCCCTCCACTTT
>TRBJ1-6|TRBV4-1|.|.
CASSQGRDNSPLHF
TGCGCCAGCAGCCAAGGCAGGGATAATTCACCCCTCCACTTT
>TRBJ1-5|TRBV6-5|.|.
CASRLQGSNQPQHF
TGTGCCAGCAGGCTACAGGGCAGCAATCAGCCCCAGCATTTT
>TRBJ2-7|TRBV28|.|TRBD1
CASSLYLGTGTEQYF
TGTGCCAGCAGTTTATACTTAGGGACAGGGACCGAGCAGTACTTC
>TRBJ1-1|TRBV2|.|TRBD1
CASRFGTGGTEAFF
TGTGCCAGCAGGTTCGGGACAGGGGGCACTGAAGCTTTCTTT
>TRBJ2-2|TRBV5-4|.|TRBD1
CASSYRGTGELFF
TGTGCCAGCAGCTACAGGGGCACCGGGGAGCTGTTTTTT
>TRBJ2-7|TRBV29-1|.|TRBD2
CSVGAGGGFEYEQYF
TGCAGCGTTGGAGCGGGCGGGGGGTTCGAATACGAGCAGTACTTC
>TRBJ2-3|TRBV29-1|many|TRBD2
CSVEERAGVSTDTQYF
TGCAGCGTTGAAGAACGGGCGGGGGTTAGCACAGATACGCAGTATTTT
>TRBJ1-1|TRBV19|once|.
CASSTYSSTEAFF
TGTGCCAGTAGTACTTACTCGAGCACTGAAGCTTTCTTT
>TRBJ1-6|TRBV28|.|.
CASSFPDSRASPLHF
TGTGCCAGCAGTTTCCCCGACAGTCGCGCCTCACCCCTCCACTTT
>TRBJ2-7|TRBV28|.|TRBD1
CASSLWTGGSYEQYF
TGTGCCAGCAGTTTGTGGACAGGGGGCTCCTACGAGCAGTACTTC
>TRBJ2-7|TRBV7-3|.|TRBD1
CASSLGQGPRYEQYF
TGTGCCAGCAGCTTAGGACAGGGGCCTCGCTACGAGCAGTACTTC
>TRBJ1-3|TRBV10-2|many|.
CASGGSFSGNTIYF
TGCGCCAGCGGGGGCAGCTTCTCTGGAAACACCATATATTTT
>TRBJ1-5|TRBV7-2|.|.
CASKGRDSNQPQHF
TGTGCCAGCAAAGGGCGGGATAGCAATCAGCCCCAGCATTTT
>TRBJ2-7|TRBV5-1|.|TRBD2
CASSVGLAGVYEQYF
TGCGCCAGCAGCGTCGGACTAGCGGGAGTGTACGAGCAGTACTTC
>TRBJ1-2|TRBV4-1|.|.
CASSQWQGGYGYTF
TGCGCCAGCAGCCAATGGCAGGGTGGTTATGGCTACACCTTC
>TRBJ2-1|TRBV11-2|.|TRBD2
CASSLQRESYNEQFF
TGTGCCAGCAGCTTACAGCGGGAGTCTTACAATGAGCAGTTCTTC
>TRBJ1-2|TRBV5-1|many|.
CASSPMRVLDYGYTF
TGCGCCAGCAGCCCAATGAGGGTCTTAGACTATGGCTACACCTTC
>TRBJ1-1|TRBV6-6|.|.
CASAGGSTEAFF
TGTGCCAGCGCGGGAGGGAGCACTGAAGCTTTCTTT
>TRBJ1-4|TRBV23-1|few|.
CASTQRAGVGKLFF
TGCGCCAGCACCCAACGGGCAGGGGTTGGGAAACTGTTTTTT
>TRBJ2-1|TRBV19|.|.
CASTIQGPPSSYNEQFF
TGTGCCAGTACCATCCAGGGTCCCCCGAGCTCCTACAATGAGCAGTTCTTC
>TRBJ2-7|TRBV7-9|.|.
CASSPRQTLGYEQYF
TGTGCCAGCAGCCCGAGACAGACCCTGGGCTACGAGCAGTACTTC
>TRBJ2-2|TRBV30|.|TRBD1
CAGTGDTGELFF
TGTGCTGGGACAGGGGACACCGGGGAGCTGTTTTTT
>TRBJ1-5|TRBV5-1|.|.
CASSPVGSGGGQPQHF
TGCGCCAGCAGCCCGGTCGGATCGGGGGGCGGACAGCCCCAGCATTTT
>TRBJ2-5|TRBV9|.|TRBD2
CASSVAGEGETQYF
TGTGCCAGCAGCGTCGCCGGGGAGGGAGAGACCCAGTACTTC
>TRBJ2-7|TRBV28|few|.
CASSLPGYEQYF
TGTGCCAGCAGTTTACCGGGTTACGAGCAGTACTTC
>TRBJ1-1|TRBV19|few|.
CASNDPIAVNTEAFF
TGTGCCAGTAACGATCCCATAGCGGTGAACACTGAAGCTTTCTTT
>TRBJ2-7|TRBV10-1|.|TRBD1
CASKAGTGSYEQYF
TGCGCCAGCAAGGCCGGGACAGGTTCCTACGAGCAGTACTTC
>TRBJ2-5|TRBV7-3|.|TRBD1
CASSPGQGETQYF
TGTGCCAGCAGCCCCGGACAGGGTGAGACCCAGTACTTC
>TRBJ2-2|TRBV7-9|.|.
CASSLTGQNTGELFF
TGTGCCAGCAGCTTAACAGGGCAGAACACCGGGGAGCTGTTTTTT
>TRBJ1-1|TRBV6-6|.|TRBD1
CASMDRGEGNTEAFF
TGTGCCAGCATGGACAGGGGAGAGGGAAACACTGAAGCTTTCTTT
>TRBJ2-7|TRBV6-6|.|TRBD1
CASSYGTGGKYEQYF
TGTGCCAGCAGTTACGGGACAGGGGGCAAGTACGAGCAGTACTTC